This T cell receptor beta chain was sequenced in a study of Graves' ophthalmopathy and Graves' hyperthyroidism. Germline-derived CDR1 and CDR2 are MNHEY and SMNVEV (reference sequence). The CDR3 runs 14 residues. V lost 7 bases and J lost 0, with 7 bases in between. Amplifying from RNA transcripts, the study obtained TCR beta CDR3 regions. The first-round RT-PCR employed HTBI primers together with the Qiagen OneStep RT-PCR kit. A multiplex PCR was then performed as the second round. TCRdb used MiXCR to reprocess the multiplex PCR reads, holding one entry per CDR3 protein. The table has approximately 640,000 distinct CDR3 sequences, just over 40% seen once. This clonotype was detected only a few times.

The genes are TRBV27 and TRBJ2-6; D remains ambiguous. The sequence came from an adult man with Graves' ophthalmopathy. The sequencing input was peripheral blood. The CDR3 here is CASKIISGANVLTF. CDR3 in DNA: TGTGCCAGCAAGATCATCTCTGGGGCCAACGTCCTGACTTTC.